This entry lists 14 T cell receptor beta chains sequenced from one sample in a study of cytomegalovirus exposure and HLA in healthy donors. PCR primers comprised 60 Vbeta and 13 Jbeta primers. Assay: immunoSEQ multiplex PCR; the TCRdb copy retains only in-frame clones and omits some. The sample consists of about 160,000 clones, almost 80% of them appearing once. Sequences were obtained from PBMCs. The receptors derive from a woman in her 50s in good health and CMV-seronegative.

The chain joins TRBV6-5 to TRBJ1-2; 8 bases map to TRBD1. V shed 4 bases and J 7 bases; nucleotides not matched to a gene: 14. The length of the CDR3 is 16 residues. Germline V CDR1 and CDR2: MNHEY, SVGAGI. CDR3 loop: CASSFQGALSRGGYTF. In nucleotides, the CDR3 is TGTGCCAGCAGTTTCCAGGGGGCCCTCTCTAGGGGTGGCTACACCTTC.

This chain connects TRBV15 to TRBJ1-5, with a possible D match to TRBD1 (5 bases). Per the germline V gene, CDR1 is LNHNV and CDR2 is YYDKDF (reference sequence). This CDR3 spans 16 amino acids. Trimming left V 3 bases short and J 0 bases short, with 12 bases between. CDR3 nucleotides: TGTGCCACCAGCAGGTTGGGGGAGGCTAGCAATCAGCCCCAGCATTTT. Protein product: CATSRLGEASNQPQHF.

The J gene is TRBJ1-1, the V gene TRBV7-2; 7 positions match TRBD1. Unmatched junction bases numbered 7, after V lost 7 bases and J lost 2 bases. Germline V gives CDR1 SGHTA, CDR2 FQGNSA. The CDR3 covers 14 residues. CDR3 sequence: CASNRQGENTEAFF. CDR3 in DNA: TGTGCCAGCAACCGACAGGGTGAAAACACTGAAGCTTTCTTT.

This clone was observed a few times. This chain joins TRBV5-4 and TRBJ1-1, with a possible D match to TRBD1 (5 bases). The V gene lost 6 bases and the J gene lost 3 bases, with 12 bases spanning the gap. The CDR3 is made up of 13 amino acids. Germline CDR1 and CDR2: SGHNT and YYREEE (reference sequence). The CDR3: CASTPGGYTEAFF. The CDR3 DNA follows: TGTGCCAGCACCCCCGGGGGGTACACTGAAGCTTTCTTT.

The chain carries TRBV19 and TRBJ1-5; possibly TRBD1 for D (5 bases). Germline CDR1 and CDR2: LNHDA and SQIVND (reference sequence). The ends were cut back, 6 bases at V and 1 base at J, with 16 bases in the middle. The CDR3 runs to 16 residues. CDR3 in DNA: TGTGCCAGTAGCTCCCCGGGGGAGGGCAGCAATCAGCCCCAGCATTTT. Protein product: CASSSPGEGSNQPQHF.

The CDR3 loop reads CASSPDQGNNYGYTF. The CDR3 region has the DNA TGTGCCAGCTCACCGGATCAGGGAAATAACTATGGCTACACCTTC. The chain combines TRBV18 with TRBJ1-2, with D possibly matching TRBD1 (5 bases). CDR1 is KGHSH and CDR2 is LQKENI in the germline V gene. Trimming left V 3 bases short and J 1 base short, with 12 bases between. The CDR3 has 15 residues.

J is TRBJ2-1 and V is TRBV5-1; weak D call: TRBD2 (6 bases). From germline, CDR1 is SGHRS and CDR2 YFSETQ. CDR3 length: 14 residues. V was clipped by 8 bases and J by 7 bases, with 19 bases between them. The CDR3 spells CASGVRGMRNEQFF. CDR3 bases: TGCGCCAGTGGAGTACGGGGGATGAGAAATGAGCAGTTCTTC.

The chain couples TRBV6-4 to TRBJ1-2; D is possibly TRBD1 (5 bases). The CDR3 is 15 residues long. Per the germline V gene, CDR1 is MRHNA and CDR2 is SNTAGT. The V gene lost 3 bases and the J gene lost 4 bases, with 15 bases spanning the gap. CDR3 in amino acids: CASSDHRFKFYGYTF. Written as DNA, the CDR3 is TGTGCCAGCAGTGATCACAGGTTTAAGTTCTATGGCTACACCTTC.

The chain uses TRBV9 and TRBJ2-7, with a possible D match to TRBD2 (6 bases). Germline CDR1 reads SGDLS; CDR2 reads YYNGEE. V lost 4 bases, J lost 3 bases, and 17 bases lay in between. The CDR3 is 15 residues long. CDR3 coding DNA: TGTGCCAGCAGCTCCTTCTTTGGAGGGGACTACGAGCAGTACTTC. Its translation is CASSSFFGGDYEQYF.

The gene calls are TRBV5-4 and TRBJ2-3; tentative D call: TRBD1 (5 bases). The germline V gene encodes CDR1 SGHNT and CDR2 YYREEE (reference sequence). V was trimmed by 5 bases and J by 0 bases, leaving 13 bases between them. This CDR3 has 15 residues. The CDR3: CASRSTVLSTDTQYF. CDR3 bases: TGTGCCAGCAGGTCGACAGTCCTTAGCACAGATACGCAGTATTTT.

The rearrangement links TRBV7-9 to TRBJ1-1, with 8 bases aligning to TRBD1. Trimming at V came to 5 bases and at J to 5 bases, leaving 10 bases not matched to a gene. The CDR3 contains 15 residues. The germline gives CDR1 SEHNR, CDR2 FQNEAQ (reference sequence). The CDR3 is CASSLYGTGGTEAFF. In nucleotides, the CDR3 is TGTGCCAGCAGCCTCTACGGCACAGGGGGTACTGAAGCTTTCTTT.

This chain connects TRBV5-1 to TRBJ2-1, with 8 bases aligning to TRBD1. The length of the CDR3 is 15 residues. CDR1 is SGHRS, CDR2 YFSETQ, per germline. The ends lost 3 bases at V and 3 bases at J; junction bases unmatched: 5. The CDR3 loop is CASSSWTGNYNEQFF. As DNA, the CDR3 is TGCGCCAGCAGCTCCTGGACAGGGAACTACAATGAGCAGTTCTTC.

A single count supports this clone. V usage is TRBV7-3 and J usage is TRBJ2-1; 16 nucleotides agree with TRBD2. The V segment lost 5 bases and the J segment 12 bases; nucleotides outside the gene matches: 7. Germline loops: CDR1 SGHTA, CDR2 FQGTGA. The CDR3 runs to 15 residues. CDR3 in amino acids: CASSRGTSGRGTQFF. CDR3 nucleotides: TGTGCCAGCAGCCGGGGGACTAGCGGGAGGGGGACGCAGTTCTTC.

The CDR3 loop reads CASSPDTGTGISYEQYF. The CDR3 DNA reads as TGCGCCAGCAGCCCTGATACCGGGACAGGGATCTCCTACGAGCAGTACTTC. This sequence joins TRBV4-3 and TRBJ2-7, with 9 bases lining up with TRBD1. The CDR3 loop spans 17 amino acids. Germline V gives CDR1 LGHNA, CDR2 YSLEER. The V segment lost 4 bases and the J segment 0 bases; nucleotides outside the gene matches: 10.